This TCR beta chain was identified during a study of blood T cell repertoires in COVID-19. Study as a whole: There were acute and convalescent COVID-19 samples, and they came from the United States, Italy and Spain. PBMCs, B-cell-depleted T cells, or T cells were the source of the cDNA or gDNA that made up the material.

Source study methods: Counts of nucleated cells, estimated from reference gene primer amplification, were obtained. Measured with immunoSEQ multiplex PCR; TCRdb has only the in-frame clones, and not every one. D and trimming were read from the DNA, whereas the V and J calls and clone size are those reported in that table. The table has fewer than 130,000 clones, 80% to 90% seen once. V was clipped by 2 bases and J by 8 bases, with 7 bases between them. The CDR3 runs to 12 residues. The germline CDR1 and CDR2 sequences are SGHVS and FNYEAQ. Specimen: peripheral blood. The sequence was collected from a human donor in a cohort sampled during active COVID-19. The rearrangement joins TRBV7-6 to TRBJ2-1; D is undetermined. CDR3 sequence reads: CASSLRGYEQFF. The CDR3 DNA is TGTGCCAGCAGCTTAAGAGGATATGAGCAGTTCTTC.